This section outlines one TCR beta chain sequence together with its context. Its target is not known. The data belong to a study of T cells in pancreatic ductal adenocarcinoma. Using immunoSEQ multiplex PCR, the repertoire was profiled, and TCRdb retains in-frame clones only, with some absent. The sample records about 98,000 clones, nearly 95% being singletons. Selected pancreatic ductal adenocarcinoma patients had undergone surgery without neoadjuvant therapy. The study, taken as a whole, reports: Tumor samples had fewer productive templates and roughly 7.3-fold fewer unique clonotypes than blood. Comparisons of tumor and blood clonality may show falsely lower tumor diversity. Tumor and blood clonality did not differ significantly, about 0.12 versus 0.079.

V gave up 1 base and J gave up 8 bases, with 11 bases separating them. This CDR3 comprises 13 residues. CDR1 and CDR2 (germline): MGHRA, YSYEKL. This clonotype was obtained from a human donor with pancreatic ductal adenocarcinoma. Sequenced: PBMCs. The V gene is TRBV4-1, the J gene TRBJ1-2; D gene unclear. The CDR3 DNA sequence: TGCGCCAGCAGCCAAGTCTACGGGGAGGGCTACACCTTC. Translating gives CASSQVYGEGYTF.